The 3 T cell receptor beta chains listed next were all sequenced from one sample in a study of shared clonotypes between healthy human individuals. CD45RO-negative, CCR7-selected cells formed the naive CD8 fraction, which excluded terminally differentiated effector memory CD45RA+ cells. TCRdb's table, derived via immunoSEQ multiplex PCR, lists solely in-frame clones and lacks some. In the table there are about 2 million clones, around 96% of which are singletons. Sequenced input: naive CD8+ T cells sorted from blood. The receptors come from a man between 18 and 35 years old in good health.

As concerns this clone: At the DNA level, this CDR3 is encoded by other sequences in the same sample as well. This rearrangement joins TRBV5-6 to TRBJ2-7; D ambiguous. V was cut by 1 base and J by 5 bases, with 7 bases left in between. The CDR3 contains 12 residues. The V gene's germline CDR1 is SGHDT and CDR2 YYEEEE. CDR3 DNA sequence: TGTGCCAGCAGCTTGCTAAGGGACGAGCAGTACTTC. Translating gives CASSLLRDEQYF.

This chain uses TRBV2 with TRBJ2-5; 11 bases align to TRBD2. The trim removed 0 bases at V and 5 bases at J, leaving 5 bases unmatched. The germline V gene has CDR1 SNHLY and CDR2 FYNNEI. The CDR3 spans 16 residues. For the CDR3, the DNA is TGTGCCAGCAGTGAAGCTAGCGGGAGGGCCTCGGAGACCCAGTACTTC. Translating it yields CASSEASGRASETQYF.

The V gene is TRBV4-1, the J gene TRBJ2-7; D may be TRBD1 (6 bases). The CDR3 has 16 residues. V lost 3 bases and J lost 2, with 17 bases in between. Germline V gives CDR1 MGHRA, CDR2 YSYEKL. The CDR3 nucleotides are TGCGCCAGCAGCCAGGAGACAGGAATGCGGGCCTACGAGCAGTACTTC. This encodes CASSQETGMRAYEQYF.